The source of this T cell receptor (beta chain) is a study of blood T cell repertoires in COVID-19. Study overall: Acute-phase and convalescent COVID-19 samples originated in the United States, Italy and Spain. PBMCs, B-cell-depleted T cells, or T cells were the source of the cDNA or gDNA that made up the material.

Authors' analysis steps: For nucleated cells, counts were estimated from reference gene primer amplification. The data were produced by immunoSEQ multiplex PCR, yet TCRdb's version contains in-frame clones alone and is incomplete. V, J and clone size were drawn from that table, and D and trimming were deduced from the DNA. The sample lists about 220,000 clones, over 75% seen once, with over 10% in the top ten. After removal of 2 bases from V and 2 bases from J, the junction contained 8 bases not matched to a gene. This CDR3 has 16 residues. Germline V gives CDR1 LNHDA, CDR2 SQIVND (reference sequence).

Sample: peripheral blood. This chain connects TRBV19 to TRBJ1-1; 7 bases line up with TRBD1. The clonotype comes from a human donor in a cohort sampled during active COVID-19. CDR3 sequence (DNA): TGTGCCAGTAGTATAAGGCAGGGGGATGAAAACACTGAAGCTTTCTTT. Encoded protein: CASSIRQGDENTEAFF. Together with reference TRBV19 and TRBJ1-1, the CDR3 gives the full variable domain: DGGITQSPKYLFRKEGQNVTLSCEQNLNHDAMYWYRQDPGQGLRLIYYSQIVNDFQKGDIAEGYSVSREKKESFPLTVTSAQKNPTAFYLCASSIRQGDENTEAFFGQGTRLTVV.